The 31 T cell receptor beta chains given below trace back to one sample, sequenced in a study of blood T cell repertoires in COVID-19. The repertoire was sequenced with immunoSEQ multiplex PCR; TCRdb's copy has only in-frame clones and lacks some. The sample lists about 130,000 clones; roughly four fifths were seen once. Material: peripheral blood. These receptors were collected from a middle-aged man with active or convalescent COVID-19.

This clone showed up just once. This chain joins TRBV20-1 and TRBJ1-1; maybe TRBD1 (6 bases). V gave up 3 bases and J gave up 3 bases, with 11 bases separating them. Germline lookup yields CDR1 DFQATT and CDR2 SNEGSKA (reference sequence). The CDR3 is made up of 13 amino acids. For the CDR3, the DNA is TGCAGTGCTAGTCAGGGGCCAGACACTGAAGCTTTCTTT. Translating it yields CSASQGPDTEAFF.

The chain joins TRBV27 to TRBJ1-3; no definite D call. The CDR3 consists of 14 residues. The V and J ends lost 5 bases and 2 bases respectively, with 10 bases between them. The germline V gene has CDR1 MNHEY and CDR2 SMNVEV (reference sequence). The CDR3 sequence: CASSTLGAGNTIYF. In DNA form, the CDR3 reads TGTGCCAGCAGTACGCTGGGAGCTGGAAACACCATATATTTT.

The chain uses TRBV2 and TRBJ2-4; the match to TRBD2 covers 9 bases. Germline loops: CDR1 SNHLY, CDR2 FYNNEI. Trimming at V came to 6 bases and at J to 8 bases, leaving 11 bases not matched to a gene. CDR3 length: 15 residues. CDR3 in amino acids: CASRGTSSSVHIQYF. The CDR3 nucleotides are TGTGCCAGCAGGGGGACTAGCTCCTCCGTCCACATTCAGTACTTC.

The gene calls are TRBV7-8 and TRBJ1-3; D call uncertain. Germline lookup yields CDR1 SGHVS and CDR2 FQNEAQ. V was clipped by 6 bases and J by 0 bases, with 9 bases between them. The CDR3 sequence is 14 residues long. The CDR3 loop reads CASSIQFSGNTIYF. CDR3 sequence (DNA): TGTGCCAGCAGTATACAGTTCTCTGGAAACACCATATATTTT.

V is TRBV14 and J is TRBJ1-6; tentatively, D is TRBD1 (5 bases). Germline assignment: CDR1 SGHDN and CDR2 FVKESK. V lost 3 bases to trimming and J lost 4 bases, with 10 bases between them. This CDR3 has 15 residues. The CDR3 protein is CASSHWGEYNSPLHF. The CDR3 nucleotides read TGTGCCAGCAGCCACTGGGGCGAATATAATTCACCCCTCCACTTT.

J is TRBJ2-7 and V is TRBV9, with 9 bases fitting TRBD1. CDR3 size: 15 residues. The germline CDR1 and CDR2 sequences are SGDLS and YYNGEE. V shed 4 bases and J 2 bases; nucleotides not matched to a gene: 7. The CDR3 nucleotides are TGTGCCAGCAGCCCGAGCGGGACAGGGCCCTACGAGCAGTACTTC. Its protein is CASSPSGTGPYEQYF.

The CDR3 spells CASSPPGRQGAQPQHF. DNA for the CDR3: TGTGCCAGCAGCCCACCCGGCAGACAGGGGGCTCAGCCCCAGCATTTT. V is TRBV7-2 and J is TRBJ1-5; 10 bases map to TRBD1. The ends lost 5 bases at V and 6 bases at J; junction bases unmatched: 10. The CDR3 is 16 amino acids. CDR1 and CDR2 (germline): SGHTA, FQGNSA.

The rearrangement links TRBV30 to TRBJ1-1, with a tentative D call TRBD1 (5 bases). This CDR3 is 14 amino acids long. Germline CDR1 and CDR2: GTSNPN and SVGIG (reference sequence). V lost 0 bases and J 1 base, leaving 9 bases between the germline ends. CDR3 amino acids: CAWSVGGTNTEAFF. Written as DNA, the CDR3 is TGTGCCTGGAGTGTAGGAGGGACGAACACTGAAGCTTTCTTT.

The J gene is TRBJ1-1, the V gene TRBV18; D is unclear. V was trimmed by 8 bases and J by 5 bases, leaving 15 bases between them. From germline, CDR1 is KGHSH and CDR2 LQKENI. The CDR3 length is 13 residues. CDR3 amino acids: CASQRKDGTEAFF. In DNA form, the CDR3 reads TGTGCCAGCCAGAGGAAAGACGGGACTGAAGCTTTCTTT.

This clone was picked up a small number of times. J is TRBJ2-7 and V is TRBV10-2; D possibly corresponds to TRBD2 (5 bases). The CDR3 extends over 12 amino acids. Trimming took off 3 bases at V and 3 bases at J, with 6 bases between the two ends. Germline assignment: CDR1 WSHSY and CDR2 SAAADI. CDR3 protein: CASSERGYEQYF. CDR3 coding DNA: TGCGCCAGCAGTGAACGGGGCTACGAGCAGTACTTC.

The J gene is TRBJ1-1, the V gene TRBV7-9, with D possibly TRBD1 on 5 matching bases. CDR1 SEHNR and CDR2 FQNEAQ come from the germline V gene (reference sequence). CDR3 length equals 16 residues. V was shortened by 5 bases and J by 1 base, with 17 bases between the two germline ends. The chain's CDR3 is CASSTENRLRNTEAFF. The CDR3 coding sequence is TGTGCCAGCAGCACGGAGAACAGGTTAAGGAACACTGAAGCTTTCTTT.

CDR3 sequence (DNA): TGTGCCAGCAGCCAAGTTGCCGGACAGCACTATGGCTACACCTTC. Protein sequence: CASSQVAGQHYGYTF. J is TRBJ1-2 and V is TRBV3-1 (or the pseudogene TRBV3-2); perhaps TRBD1 as D (6 bases). The V gene lost 1 base and the J gene lost 3 bases, with 12 bases spanning the gap. This CDR3 is built from 15 residues. Germline assignment: CDR1 LGHDT and CDR2 YNNKEL (reference sequence).

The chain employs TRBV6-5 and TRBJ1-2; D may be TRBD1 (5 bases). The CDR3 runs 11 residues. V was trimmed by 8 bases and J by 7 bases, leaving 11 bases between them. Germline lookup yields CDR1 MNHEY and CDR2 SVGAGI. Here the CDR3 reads CASWGRGGYTF. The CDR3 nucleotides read TGTGCCAGCTGGGGGAGGGGTGGCTACACCTTC.

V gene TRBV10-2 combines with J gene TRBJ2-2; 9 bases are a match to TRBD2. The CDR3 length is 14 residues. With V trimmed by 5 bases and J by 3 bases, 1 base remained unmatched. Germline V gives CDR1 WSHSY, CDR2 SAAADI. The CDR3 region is CASSRTSDTGELFF. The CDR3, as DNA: TGCGCCAGCAGTCGGACTAGCGACACCGGGGAGCTGTTTTTT.

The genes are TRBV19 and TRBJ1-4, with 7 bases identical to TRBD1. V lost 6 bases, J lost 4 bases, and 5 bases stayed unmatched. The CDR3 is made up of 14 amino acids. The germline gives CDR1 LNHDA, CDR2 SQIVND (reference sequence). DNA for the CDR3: TGTGCCAGTAGCGACGGACAGGATAATGAAAAACTGTTTTTT. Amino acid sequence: CASSDGQDNEKLFF.

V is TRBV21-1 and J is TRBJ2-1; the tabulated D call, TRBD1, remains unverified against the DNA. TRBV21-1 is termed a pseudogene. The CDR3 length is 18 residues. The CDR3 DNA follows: TGTGCCAGCAGCAAATTAAAGGGGTTCCTCTTCCGTAACAATGAGCAGTTCTTC. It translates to CASSKLKGFLFRNNEQFF.

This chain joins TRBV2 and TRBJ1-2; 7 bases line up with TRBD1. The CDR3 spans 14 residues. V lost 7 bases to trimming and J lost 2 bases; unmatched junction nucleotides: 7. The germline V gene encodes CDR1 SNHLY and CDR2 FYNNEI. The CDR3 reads CASMPGQPNYGYTF. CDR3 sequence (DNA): TGTGCCAGCATGCCGGGACAGCCAAACTATGGCTACACCTTC.

The CDR3 coding sequence is TGTGCCAGCAGTGGAGAACAGGGTGCCACTGAAGCTTTCTTT. Its translation: CASSGEQGATEAFF. This chain connects TRBV2 to TRBJ1-1; a weak D match, TRBD1 (6 bases). Germline values: CDR1 SNHLY, CDR2 FYNNEI. There are 14 residues in the CDR3. V lost 4 bases and J 4 bases, leaving 13 bases between the germline ends.

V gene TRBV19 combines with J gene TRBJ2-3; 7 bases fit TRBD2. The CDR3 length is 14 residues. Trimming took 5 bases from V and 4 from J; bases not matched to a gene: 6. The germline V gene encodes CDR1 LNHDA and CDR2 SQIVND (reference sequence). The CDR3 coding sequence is TGTGCCAGTAGTGAGGTAGCGGGCGCAGATACGCAGTATTTT. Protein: CASSEVAGADTQYF.

CDR3 in DNA: TGTGCCAGCAGTCCATATACTGGACAGGGGAAAGGAAACACCATATATTTT. The encoded protein is CASSPYTGQGKGNTIYF. The genes are TRBV6-6 and TRBJ1-3; 9 bases are shared with TRBD1. The CDR3 is 17 residues long. With V trimmed by 5 bases and J by 4 bases, 12 bases remained unmatched. Germline V gives CDR1 MNHNY, CDR2 SVGAGI (reference sequence).

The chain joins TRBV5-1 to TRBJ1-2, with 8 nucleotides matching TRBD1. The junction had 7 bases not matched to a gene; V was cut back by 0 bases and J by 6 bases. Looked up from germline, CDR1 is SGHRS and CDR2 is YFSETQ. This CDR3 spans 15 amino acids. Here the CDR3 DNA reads TGCGCCAGCAGCTTGGCAGGGGGCGTTATGAATGGCTACACCTTC. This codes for CASSLAGGVMNGYTF.

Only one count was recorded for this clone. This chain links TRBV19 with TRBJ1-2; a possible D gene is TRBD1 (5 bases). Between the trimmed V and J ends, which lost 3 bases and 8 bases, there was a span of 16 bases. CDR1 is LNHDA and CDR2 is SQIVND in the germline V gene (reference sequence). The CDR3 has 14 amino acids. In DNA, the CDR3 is TGTGCCAGTAGTATCCTCCTAGGGGCTTTGGGCTACACCTTC. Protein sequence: CASSILLGALGYTF.

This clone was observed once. DNA of the CDR3: TGTGCCAGCAGCGTATGGGACAGGTCTACAGATACGCAGTATTTT. This codes for CASSVWDRSTDTQYF. The chain is built from TRBV9 and TRBJ2-3; 8 bases map to TRBD1. CDR1 is SGDLS and CDR2 is YYNGEE in the germline V gene. The trim removed 1 base at V and 3 bases at J, leaving 4 bases unmatched. This CDR3 is 15 amino acids long.

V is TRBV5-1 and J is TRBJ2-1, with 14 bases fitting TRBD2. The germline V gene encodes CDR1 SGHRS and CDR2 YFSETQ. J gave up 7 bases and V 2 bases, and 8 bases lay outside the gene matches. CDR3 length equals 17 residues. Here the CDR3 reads CASSFSSGLAGVNEQFF. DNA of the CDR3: TGCGCCAGCAGCTTCTCCTCGGGACTAGCGGGGGTAAATGAGCAGTTCTTC. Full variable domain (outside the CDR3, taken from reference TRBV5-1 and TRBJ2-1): KAGVTQTPRYLIKTRGQQVTLSCSPISGHRSVSWYQQTPGQGLQFLFEYFSETQRNKGNFPGRFSGRQFSNSRSEMNVSTLELGDSALYLCASSFSSGLAGVNEQFFGPGTRLTVL.

CDR3 coding DNA: TGCGCCAGCAGCCAACTTATGACACCTCCAATCAAACTGTTTTTT. This sequence encodes CASSQLMTPPIKLFF. The chain couples TRBV4-1 to TRBJ1-4; D gene unclear. CDR1 is MGHRA, CDR2 YSYEKL, per germline. The CDR3 extends over 15 amino acids. Trimming cost V 2 bases and J 11 bases, with 18 bases left between them.

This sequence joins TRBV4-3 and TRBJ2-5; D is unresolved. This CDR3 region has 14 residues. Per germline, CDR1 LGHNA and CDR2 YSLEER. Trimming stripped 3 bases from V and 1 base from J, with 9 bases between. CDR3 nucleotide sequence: TGCGCCAGCAGCCATTCCGCTACCCAAGAGACCCAGTACTTC. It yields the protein CASSHSATQETQYF.

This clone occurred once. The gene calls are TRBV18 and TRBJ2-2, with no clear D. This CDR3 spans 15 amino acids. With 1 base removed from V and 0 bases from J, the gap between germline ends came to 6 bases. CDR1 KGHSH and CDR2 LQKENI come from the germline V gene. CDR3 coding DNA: TGTGCCAGCTCACCACGTACAACGAACACCGGGGAGCTGTTTTTT. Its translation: CASSPRTTNTGELFF.

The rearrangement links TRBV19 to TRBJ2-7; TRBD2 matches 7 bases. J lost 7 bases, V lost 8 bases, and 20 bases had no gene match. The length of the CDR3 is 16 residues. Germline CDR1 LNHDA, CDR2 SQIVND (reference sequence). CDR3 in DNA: TGTGCCAGTTCCCCCAAACGGGGGGAGGTACCTGAGGAGCAGTACTTC. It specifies CASSPKRGEVPEEQYF. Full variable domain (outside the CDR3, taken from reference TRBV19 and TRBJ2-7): DGGITQSPKYLFRKEGQNVTLSCEQNLNHDAMYWYRQDPGQGLRLIYYSQIVNDFQKGDIAEGYSVSREKKESFPLTVTSAQKNPTAFYLCASSPKRGEVPEEQYFGPGTRLTVT.

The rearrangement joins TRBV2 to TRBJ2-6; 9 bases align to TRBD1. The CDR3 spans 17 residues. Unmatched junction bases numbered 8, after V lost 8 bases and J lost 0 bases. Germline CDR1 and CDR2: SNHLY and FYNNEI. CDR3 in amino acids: CASSSGTGFSGANVLTF. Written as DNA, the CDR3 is TGTGCCAGCTCTTCGGGGACAGGGTTCTCTGGGGCCAACGTCCTGACTTTC.

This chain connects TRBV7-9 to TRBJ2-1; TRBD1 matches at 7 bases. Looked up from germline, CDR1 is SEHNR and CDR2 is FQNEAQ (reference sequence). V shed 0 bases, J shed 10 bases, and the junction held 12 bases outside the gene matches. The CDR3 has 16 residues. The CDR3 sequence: CASSLATLKGGNEQFF. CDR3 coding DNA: TGTGCCAGCAGCTTAGCAACTCTTAAAGGGGGCAACGAGCAGTTCTTC.

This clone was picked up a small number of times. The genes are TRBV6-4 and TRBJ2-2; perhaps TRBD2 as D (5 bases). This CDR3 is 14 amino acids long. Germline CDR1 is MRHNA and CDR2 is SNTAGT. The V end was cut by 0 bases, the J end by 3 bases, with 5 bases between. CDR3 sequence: CASSDSGDTGELFF. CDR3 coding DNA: TGTGCCAGCAGTGACTCCGGGGACACCGGGGAGCTGTTTTTT.